This T cell receptor (beta chain) stems from a study of identical twins. Germline CDR1 SGDLS, CDR2 YYNGEE. The CDR3 runs 15 residues. Trimming stripped 0 bases from V and 3 bases from J, with 13 bases between. TCRdb reanalysed the 5' RACE reads using MiXCR and keeps one entry per CDR3 protein. The top ten hold about 0.27% of the sample, which has some 1,600,000 distinct CDR3 sequences, 32% seen once. This sequence joins TRBV9 and TRBJ2-7; D not certain. The sample comprised cord blood. This sequence was found in a newborn girl in good health. The DNA of the CDR3 is TGTGCCAGCAGCGTAGAATCCGGAGCGAGCTACGAGCAGTACTTC. Its translation is CASSVESGASYEQYF.